This record looks at one T cell receptor (beta chain) sequence and its context. Its antigen is currently unknown. The data belong to a study of shared clonotypes between healthy human individuals. Study-wide points: Naive CD4 clonotypes were shared across a handful of donors at approximately 5.3%. Represented genetic and exposure-history diversity was restricted by having few donors.

The CDR3 consists of 17 residues. Germline V CDR1 and CDR2: SGHRS, YFSETQ. V lost 4 bases and J lost 5, with 21 bases in between. The assay was immunoSEQ multiplex PCR, and TCRdb's table has in-frame clones only and misses some. The sample includes about 1.5 million clones, roughly 97% of them seen just once. The genes are TRBV5-1 and TRBJ2-2, with D possibly TRBD2 on 6 matching bases. This sequence originates from a young man in good health. Sequencing was done on a sample of naive CD4+ T cells sorted from blood. Subset reported: CD45RA+ positively selected. CDR3 sequence reads: CASSTLGGRGRTGELFF. The CDR3 DNA sequence: TGCGCCAGCAGCACCCTGGGGGGTAGAGGGAGAACCGGGGAGCTGTTTTTT.